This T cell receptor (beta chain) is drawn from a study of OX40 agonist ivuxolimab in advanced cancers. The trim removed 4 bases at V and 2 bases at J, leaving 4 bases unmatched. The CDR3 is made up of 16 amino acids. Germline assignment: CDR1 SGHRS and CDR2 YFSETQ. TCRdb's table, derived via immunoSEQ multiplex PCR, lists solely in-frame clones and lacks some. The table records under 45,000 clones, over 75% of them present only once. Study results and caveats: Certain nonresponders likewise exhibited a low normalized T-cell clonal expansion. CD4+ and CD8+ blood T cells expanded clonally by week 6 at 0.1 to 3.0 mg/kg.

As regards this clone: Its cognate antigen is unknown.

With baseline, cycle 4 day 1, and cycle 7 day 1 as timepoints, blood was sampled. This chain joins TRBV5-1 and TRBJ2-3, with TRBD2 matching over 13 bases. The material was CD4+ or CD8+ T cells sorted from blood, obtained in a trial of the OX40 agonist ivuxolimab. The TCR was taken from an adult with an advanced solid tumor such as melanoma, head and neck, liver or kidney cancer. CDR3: CASSLGLAGDTDTQYF. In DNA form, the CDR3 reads TGCGCCAGCAGCCTAGGACTAGCGGGAGACACAGATACGCAGTATTTT.